This T cell receptor (beta chain) was sequenced in a study of Ad26.COV2.S vaccination and SARS-CoV-2 variants. On the study more broadly: The donor was enrolled in the Ad26.COV2.S arm of the COV1001 trial.

Findings of the study overall: Analyses that measured TCR breadth and depth may have underestimated total T cell responses.

Treatment described: some 20 received Ad26.COV2.S at low or high dose, single or two shots; several received placebo; per-sample allocation not given. Following the first vaccine or placebo injection, samples were taken on day 63. Note on this clone: Its cognate antigen is unknown.

V lost 5 bases to trimming and J lost 5 bases; unmatched junction nucleotides: 7. The CDR3 length is 14 residues. The germline V gene has CDR1 MNHEY and CDR2 SMNVEV (reference sequence). Generated by immunoSEQ multiplex PCR, the TCRdb table keeps only in-frame clones and is missing some. This table holds 430,000 or so clones, about 93% found once. The sequence was collected from a person between 18 and 65 years old who received the Ad26.COV2.S COVID-19 vaccine or a placebo. Source: peripheral blood, taken in a trial of Ad26.COV2.S vaccine versus placebo. The chain recombines TRBV27 with TRBJ1-1; 8 bases are shared with TRBD1. This CDR3 is CASSLRTGRTEAFF. CDR3 sequence (DNA): TGTGCCAGCAGTCTAAGGACAGGGCGGACTGAAGCTTTCTTT.